The TCR beta chain described here comes from a study of identical twins. Study findings and constraints: Researchers reported weaker excess twin sharing in beta out-of-frame sequences. For cord blood, abundant beta clonotypes had fewer insertions, unlike memory repertoires, which showed none. The analysis was cross-sectional rather than longitudinal within donors.

This clonotype was detected only a few times. The antigen remains undetermined. A universal primer site was created by template switching, with the cDNA bearing unique molecular identifiers. TCRdb re-derived calls from the 5' RACE reads in MiXCR, one entry per CDR3 protein. The table includes about 530,000 distinct CDR3 sequences, approximately 20% detected once. This sample was shared with a second study, whose subject was yellow fever vaccine responses in identical twins.

This TCR came from a woman aged 18-29 years in good health. Sequencing was performed on CD4+ T cells sorted from blood.

The CDR3 region is CSAGGFTDTQYF. DNA of the CDR3: TGCAGCGCCGGGGGATTCACAGATACGCAGTATTTT. The V and J genes are TRBV29-1 and TRBJ2-3, with TRBD2 as a possible D gene (6 bases). Germline V gives CDR1 SQVTM, CDR2 ANQGSEA. This CDR3 has 12 residues. The V end was cut by 7 bases, the J end by 2 bases, with 10 bases between.